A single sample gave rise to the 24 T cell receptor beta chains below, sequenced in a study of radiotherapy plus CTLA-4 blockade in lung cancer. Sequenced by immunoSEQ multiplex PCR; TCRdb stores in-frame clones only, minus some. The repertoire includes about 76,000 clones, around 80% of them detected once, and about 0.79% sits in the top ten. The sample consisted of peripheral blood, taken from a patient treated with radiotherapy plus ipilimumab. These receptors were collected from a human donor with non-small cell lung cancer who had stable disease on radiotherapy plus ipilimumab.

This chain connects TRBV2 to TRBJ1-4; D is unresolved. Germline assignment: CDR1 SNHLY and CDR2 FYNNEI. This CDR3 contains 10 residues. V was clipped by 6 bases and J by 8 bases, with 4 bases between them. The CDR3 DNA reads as TGTGCCAGCAGGGGAGAAAAACTGTTTTTT. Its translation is CASRGEKLFF.

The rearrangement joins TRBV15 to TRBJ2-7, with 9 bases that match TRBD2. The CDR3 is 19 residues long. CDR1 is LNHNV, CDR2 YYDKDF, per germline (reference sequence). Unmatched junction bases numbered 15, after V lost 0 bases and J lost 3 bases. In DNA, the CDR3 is TGTGCCACCAGCAGAGATCCACCGCCCTTTCTAGCGGGGTTCTACGAGCAGTACTTC. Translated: CATSRDPPPFLAGFYEQYF.

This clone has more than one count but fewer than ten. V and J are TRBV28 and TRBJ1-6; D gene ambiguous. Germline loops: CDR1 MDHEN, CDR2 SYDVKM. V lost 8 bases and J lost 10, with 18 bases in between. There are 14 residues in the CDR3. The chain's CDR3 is CASVVDSRRSPLHF. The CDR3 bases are TGTGCCAGCGTCGTGGACTCAAGGCGCTCACCCCTCCACTTT.

In DNA, the CDR3 is TGTGCCAGCAGTCCGACAGGGGGGGGCACAGATACGCAGTATTTT. Protein product: CASSPTGGGTDTQYF. V gene TRBV7-9 combines with J gene TRBJ2-3; 9 nucleotides match TRBD1. The CDR3 runs 15 residues. V shed 6 bases, J shed 1 base, and the junction held 5 bases outside the gene matches. Germline V lookup: CDR1 SEHNR, CDR2 FQNEAQ (reference sequence).

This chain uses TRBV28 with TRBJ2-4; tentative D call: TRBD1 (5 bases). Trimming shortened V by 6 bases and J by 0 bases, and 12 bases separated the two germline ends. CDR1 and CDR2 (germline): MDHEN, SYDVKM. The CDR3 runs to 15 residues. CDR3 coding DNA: TGTGCCAGCAGCTACAGACAGCTAGCCAAAAACATTCAGTACTTC. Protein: CASSYRQLAKNIQYF.

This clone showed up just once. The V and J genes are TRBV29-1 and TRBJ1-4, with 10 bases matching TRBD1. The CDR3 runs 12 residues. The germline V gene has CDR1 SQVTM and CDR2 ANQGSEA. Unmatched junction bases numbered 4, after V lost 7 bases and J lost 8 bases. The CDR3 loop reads CSAGQGREKLFF. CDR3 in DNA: TGCAGCGCGGGACAGGGGAGGGAAAAACTGTTTTTT.

The CDR3 region is CAWRQGLEAFF. CDR3 in DNA: TGTGCCTGGAGACAGGGATTAGAAGCTTTCTTT. The genes are TRBV30 and TRBJ1-1; D possibly corresponds to TRBD1 (6 bases). Germline loops: CDR1 GTSNPN, CDR2 SVGIG (reference sequence). The CDR3 totals 11 residues. V lost 3 bases and J 8 bases, leaving 10 bases between the germline ends.

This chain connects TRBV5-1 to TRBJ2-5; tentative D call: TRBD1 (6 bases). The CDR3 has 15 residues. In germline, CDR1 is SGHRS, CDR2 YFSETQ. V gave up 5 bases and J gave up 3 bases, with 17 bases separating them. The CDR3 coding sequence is TGCGCCAGCAGGGATGCGCCAGGGGCGGAAGAGACCCAGTACTTC. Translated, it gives CASRDAPGAEETQYF.

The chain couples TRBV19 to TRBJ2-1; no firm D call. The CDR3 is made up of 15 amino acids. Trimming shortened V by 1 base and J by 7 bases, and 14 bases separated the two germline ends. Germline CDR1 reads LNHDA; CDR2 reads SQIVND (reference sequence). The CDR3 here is CASSIVGLTPNEQFF. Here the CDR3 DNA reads TGTGCCAGTAGTATAGTAGGGCTAACTCCAAATGAGCAGTTCTTC.

The CDR3 sequence: CASSETNIQYF. DNA of the CDR3: TGTGCCAGCAGTGAGACAAACATTCAGTACTTC. The chain joins TRBV2 to TRBJ2-4; D is undetermined. This CDR3 is 11 amino acids long. CDR1 and CDR2 from the germline V gene are SNHLY and FYNNEI. Deletions cut 3 bases from V and 6 bases from J, with 3 bases between.

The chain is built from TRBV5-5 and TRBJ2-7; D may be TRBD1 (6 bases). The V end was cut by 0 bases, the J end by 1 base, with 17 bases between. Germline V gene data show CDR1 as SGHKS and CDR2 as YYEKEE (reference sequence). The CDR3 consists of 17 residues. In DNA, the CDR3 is TGTGCCAGCAGCTTGGCCCCCGGTGTAGGGACATCCTACGAGCAGTACTTC. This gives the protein CASSLAPGVGTSYEQYF. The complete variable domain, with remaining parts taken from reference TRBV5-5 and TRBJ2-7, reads DAGVTQSPTHLIKTRGQQVTLRCSPISGHKSVSWYQQVLGQGPQFIFQYYEKEERGRGNFPDRFSARQFPNYSSELNVNALLLGDSALYLCASSLAPGVGTSYEQYFGPGTRLTVT.

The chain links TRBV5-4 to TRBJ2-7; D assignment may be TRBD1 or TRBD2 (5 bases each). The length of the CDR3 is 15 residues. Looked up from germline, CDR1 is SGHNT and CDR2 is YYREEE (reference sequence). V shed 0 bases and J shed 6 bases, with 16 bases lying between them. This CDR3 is CASSLAGTESLEQYF. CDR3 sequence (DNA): TGTGCCAGCAGCTTGGCCGGGACGGAGTCTCTCGAGCAGTACTTC. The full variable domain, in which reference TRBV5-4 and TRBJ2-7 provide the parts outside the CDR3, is ETGVTQSPTHLIKTRGQQVTLRCSSQSGHNTVSWYQQALGQGPQFIFQYYREEENGRGNFPPRFSGLQFPNYSSELNVNALELDDSALYLCASSLAGTESLEQYFGPGTRLTVT.

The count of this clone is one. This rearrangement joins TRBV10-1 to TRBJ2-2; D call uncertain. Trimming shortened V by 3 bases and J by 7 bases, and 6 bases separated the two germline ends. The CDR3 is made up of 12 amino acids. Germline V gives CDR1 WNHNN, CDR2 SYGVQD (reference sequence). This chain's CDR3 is CASSERIGELFF. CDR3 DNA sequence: TGCGCCAGCAGTGAAAGGATCGGGGAGCTGTTTTTT.

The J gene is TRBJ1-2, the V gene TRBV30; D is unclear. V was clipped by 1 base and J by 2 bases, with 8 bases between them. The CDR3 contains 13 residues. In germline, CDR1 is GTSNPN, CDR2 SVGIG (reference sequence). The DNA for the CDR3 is TGTGCCTGGAGTGGACGTGGGAACTATGGCTACACCTTC. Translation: CAWSGRGNYGYTF.

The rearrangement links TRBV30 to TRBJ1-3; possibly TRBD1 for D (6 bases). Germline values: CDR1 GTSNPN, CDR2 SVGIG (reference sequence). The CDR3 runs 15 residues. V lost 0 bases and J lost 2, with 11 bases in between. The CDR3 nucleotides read TGTGCCTGGAGTGTTCGGGCAGGGGCTGGAAACACCATATATTTT. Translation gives CAWSVRAGAGNTIYF.

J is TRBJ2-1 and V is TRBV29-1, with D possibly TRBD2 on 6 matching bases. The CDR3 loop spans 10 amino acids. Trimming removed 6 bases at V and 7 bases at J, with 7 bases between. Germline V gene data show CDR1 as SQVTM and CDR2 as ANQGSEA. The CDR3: CSVGGNEQFF. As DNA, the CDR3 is TGCAGCGTAGGAGGGAATGAGCAGTTCTTC.

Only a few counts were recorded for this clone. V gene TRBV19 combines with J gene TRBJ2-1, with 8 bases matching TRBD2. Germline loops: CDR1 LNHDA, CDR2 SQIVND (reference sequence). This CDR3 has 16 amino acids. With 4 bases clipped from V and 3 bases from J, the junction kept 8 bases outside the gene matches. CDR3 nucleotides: TGTGCCAGTAGTACGGACGGGGGGGTAGGCTACAATGAGCAGTTCTTC. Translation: CASSTDGGVGYNEQFF.

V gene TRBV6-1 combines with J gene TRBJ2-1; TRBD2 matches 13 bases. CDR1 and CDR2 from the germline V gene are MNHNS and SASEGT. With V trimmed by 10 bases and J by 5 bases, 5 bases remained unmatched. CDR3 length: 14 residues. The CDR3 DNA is TGTGCCACCAAGACTAGCGGGAGGAACAATGAGCAGTTCTTC. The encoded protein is CATKTSGRNNEQFF.

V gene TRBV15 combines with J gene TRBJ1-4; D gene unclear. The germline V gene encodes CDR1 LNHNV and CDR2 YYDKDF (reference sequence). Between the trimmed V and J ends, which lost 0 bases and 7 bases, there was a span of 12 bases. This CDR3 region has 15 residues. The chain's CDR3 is CATSRDITGFEKLFF. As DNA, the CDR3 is TGTGCCACCAGCAGAGATATAACCGGGTTTGAAAAACTGTTTTTT.

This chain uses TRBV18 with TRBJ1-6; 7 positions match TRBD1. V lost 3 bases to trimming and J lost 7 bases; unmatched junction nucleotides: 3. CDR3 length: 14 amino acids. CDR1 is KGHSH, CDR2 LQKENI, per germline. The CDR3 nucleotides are TGTGCCAGCTCACCTACAGGGGCGAATTCACCCCTCCACTTT. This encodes CASSPTGANSPLHF.

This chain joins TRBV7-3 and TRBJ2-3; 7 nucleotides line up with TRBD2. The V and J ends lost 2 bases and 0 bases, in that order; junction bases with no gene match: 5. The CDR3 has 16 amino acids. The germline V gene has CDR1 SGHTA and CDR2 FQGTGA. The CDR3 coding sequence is TGTGCCAGCAGCTTAGGGGACTACTTTAGCACAGATACGCAGTATTTT. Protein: CASSLGDYFSTDTQYF.

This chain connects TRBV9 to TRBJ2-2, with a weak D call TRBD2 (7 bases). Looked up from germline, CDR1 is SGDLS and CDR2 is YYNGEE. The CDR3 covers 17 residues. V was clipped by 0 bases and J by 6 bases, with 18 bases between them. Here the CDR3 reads CASSVVAGRGGSGELFF. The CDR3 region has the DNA TGTGCCAGCAGCGTAGTCGCTGGCAGGGGAGGGTCCGGGGAGCTGTTTTTT.

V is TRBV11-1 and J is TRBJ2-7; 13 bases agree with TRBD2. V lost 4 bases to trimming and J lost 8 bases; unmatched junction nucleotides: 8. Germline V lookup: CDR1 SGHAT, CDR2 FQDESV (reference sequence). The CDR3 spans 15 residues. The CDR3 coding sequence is TGTGCCAGCAGCTCGGGACTAGCGGGAAAAGTGAAGCAGTACTTC. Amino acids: CASSSGLAGKVKQYF.

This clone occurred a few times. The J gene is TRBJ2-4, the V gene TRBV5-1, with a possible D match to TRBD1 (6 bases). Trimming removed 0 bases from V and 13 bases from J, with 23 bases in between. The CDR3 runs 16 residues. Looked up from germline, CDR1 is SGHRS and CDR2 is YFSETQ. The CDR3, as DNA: TGCGCCAGCAGCTTGGCCGGTACTGGGGGCCCCGCCCGCCAGTACTTC. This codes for CASSLAGTGGPARQYF.